This paragraph covers one T cell receptor beta chain sequence. The V segment lost 6 bases and the J segment 5 bases; nucleotides outside the gene matches: 11. CDR3 length: 17 residues. Germline CDR1 is SGHVS and CDR2 is FQNEAQ. These data belong to a study of OX40 agonist ivuxolimab in advanced cancers. Generated by immunoSEQ multiplex PCR, the TCRdb table keeps only in-frame clones and is missing some. The sample lists 43,000 or so clones; approximately 83% were seen once. The TCR comes from an adult with an advanced solid tumor such as melanoma, head and neck, liver or kidney cancer. This chain connects TRBV7-8 to TRBJ1-4; 11 bases agree with TRBD1. Sequencing used CD4+ or CD8+ T cells sorted from blood, obtained in a trial of the OX40 agonist ivuxolimab. This CDR3 is CASRSGTGGLRNEKLFF. The CDR3 region has the DNA TGTGCCAGCAGATCCGGGACAGGGGGGTTAAGGAATGAAAAACTGTTTTTT.